This T cell receptor beta chain comes out of a study of immune heterogeneity within non-small cell lung tumors. The study's findings and limits: Tumor sites within a patient were found to share identical dominant CDR3 beta clonotypes, and site-unique high-frequency clones were also present.

This clonotype has just a few counts. Its antigen is undetermined. Multiplex PCR amplified TCR beta CDR3 with 32 V and 13 J primers. TCRdb re-called the multiplex PCR reads through MiXCR, storing one row per CDR3 protein. The sample lists 20,000 to 25,000 distinct CDR3 sequences, approximately 26% occurring once. Bulk tumor genomic DNA (about 600 ng per sample) served as template. From each primary tumor, several far-apart biopsies were obtained during surgery. Untreated, newly diagnosed non-small cell lung cancer patients underwent curative surgery. This clonotype originated in a man in his forties with non-small cell lung cancer. Sequenced: lung tumor tissue.

The CDR3 DNA sequence: TGCAGTGCTAGGGACACTCAAGAGACCCAGTACTTC. Residues: CSARDTQETQYF. The chain links TRBV20-1 to TRBJ2-5; TRBD1 is a possible D gene (5 bases). The V end lost 3 bases, the J end lost 2 bases, and 7 bases lay between the germline ends. This CDR3 is built from 12 residues. Germline V gene sequence: CDR1 DFQATT, CDR2 SNEGSKA (reference sequence).